This is a list of T cell receptor beta chains from one sample in a study of molecular identifiers for immune sequencing clone quantification. In TCRdb, the PCR reads were re-called with MiXCR into one record per CDR3 protein. The sample shows 79,000 or so distinct CDR3 sequences, around a quarter of them seen only once. The sequenced sample consisted of naive CD8+ T cells from blood, with Jurkat cell RNA spiked in. These TCRs come from a human donor in good health. Some libraries in this study had Jurkat cell RNA spiked in. The CDR3 runs from the conserved cysteine through the conserved F or W. The D gene is left open where the match is weak. Expanded clones get a size class; other rows say once, few or many, or leave the size out.

cdr3_aa cdr3_nt clone_size v_call d_call j_call
CASSPWTSGRAQYEQFF TGTGCCAGCAGTCCATGGACTAGCGGGAGGGCGCAATATGAGCAGTTCTTC . TRBV12-3/TRBV12-4 TRBD2 TRBJ2-1
CATSRRLNTDTQYF TGTGCCACCAGTAGAAGGCTGAACACAGATACGCAGTATTTT . TRBV24-1 . TRBJ2-3
CASSPPIGNEQFF TGTGCCAGCTCACCACCGATTGGCAATGAGCAGTTCTTC few TRBV18 . TRBJ2-1
CSARSLTDNEQFF TGCAGTGCTAGATCCCTGACGGACAATGAGCAGTTCTTC many TRBV20-1 . TRBJ2-1
CATSDAAGADTQYF TGTGCCACCAGTGATGCCGCGGGGGCAGATACGCAGTATTTT . TRBV24-1 TRBD2 TRBJ2-3
CASSTNLGQPHEQYF TGTGCCAGCAGTACTAACCTGGGACAGCCGCACGAGCAGTACTTC . TRBV11-3 TRBD1 TRBJ2-7
CASTTTGGPRETQYF TGCGCCAGCACCACCACGGGGGGACCGAGGGAGACCCAGTACTTC many TRBV5-1 TRBD2 TRBJ2-5
CATSRDRANTGELFF TGTGCCACCAGCAGAGACAGGGCGAACACCGGGGAGCTGTTTTTT few TRBV15 . TRBJ2-2
CASSINSGSYEQYF TGTGCCAGTAGTATAAATAGCGGATCCTACGAGCAGTACTTC few TRBV19 . TRBJ2-7
CASSFTGISYEQYF TGTGCCAGCAGTTTTACGGGGATATCCTACGAGCAGTACTTC few TRBV27 . TRBJ2-7
CASSYPGLGTDTQYF TGTGCCAGCAGCTATCCGGGACTGGGCACAGATACGCAGTATTTT many TRBV11-2 . TRBJ2-3
CASSQDLRRSGNTIYF TGCGCCAGCAGCCAAGATCTCCGACGCTCTGGAAACACCATATATTTT many TRBV4-3 . TRBJ1-3
CASSVSPNTGELFF TGTGCCAGCAGTGTCAGTCCGAACACCGGGGAGCTGTTTTTT . TRBV6-5 . TRBJ2-2
CASSLFAGGSYEQYF TGCGCCAGCAGCTTGTTTGCGGGGGGGTCCTACGAGCAGTACTTC . TRBV5-1 TRBD2 TRBJ2-7
CASRTTGPYTEAFF TGTGCCAGCAGGACGACAGGACCTTACACTGAAGCTTTCTTT few TRBV12-3/TRBV12-4 . TRBJ1-1
CAISESLTSYEQYF TGTGCCATCAGTGAGTCTCTCACTTCCTACGAGCAGTACTTC few TRBV10-3 . TRBJ2-7
CASSSYSYEQYF TGTGCCAGCAGTTCCTACTCCTACGAGCAGTACTTC few TRBV6-5 . TRBJ2-7
CASSQDLLGSSYNSPLHF TGCGCCAGCAGCCAAGATTTGCTAGGTAGCTCCTATAATTCACCCCTCCACTTT many TRBV4-3 . TRBJ1-6
CASSQKGAEAFF TGCGCCAGCAGCCAAAAAGGGGCTGAAGCTTTCTTT few TRBV4-1 . TRBJ1-1
CASSFGTDYGYTF TGTGCCAGCAGTTTCGGGACGGACTATGGCTACACCTTC . TRBV27 . TRBJ1-2
CASSYSGAGGTTGELFF TGTGCCAGCAGTTACAGTGGGGCAGGGGGAACCACCGGGGAGCTGTTTTTT many TRBV6-5 TRBD1 TRBJ2-2